The clone carrying this T cell receptor beta chain showed up just a few times. Its antigen is undetermined. With 3 bases clipped from V and 2 bases from J, the junction kept 12 bases outside the gene matches. The CDR3 consists of 17 residues. CDR1 is GTSNPN, CDR2 SVGIG, per germline (reference sequence). The sample originates from a study of cytotoxic CD8 clonotypes in ibrutinib-treated CLL. General observations from the study: Against age-matched healthy donors, baseline clonality ran higher and tracked circulating CD8+ T-cell counts. The public clonotypes identified were infrequent and showed contraction or stability on treatment.

Profiled with immunoSEQ multiplex PCR; TCRdb holds only in-frame clones, not every one. The sample carries under 35,000 clones, around three quarters recorded once. The input for sequencing was PBMCs, taken after 24 months of ibrutinib treatment. This rearrangement joins TRBV30 to TRBJ2-7, with 11 bases matching TRBD2. This TCR was recovered from a human donor with chronic lymphocytic leukemia. CDR3 sequence reads: CAWRGTSGGTRTYEQYF. As DNA, the CDR3 is TGTGCCTGGAGGGGCACTAGCGGGGGCACACGAACCTACGAGCAGTACTTC. Supplemented by reference TRBV30 and TRBJ2-7, the full variable domain reads SQTIHQWPATLVQPVGSPLSLECTVEGTSNPNLYWYRQAAGRGLQLLFYSVGIGQISSEVPQNLSASRPQDRQFILSSKKLLLSDSGFYLCAWRGTSGGTRTYEQYFGPGTRLTVT.